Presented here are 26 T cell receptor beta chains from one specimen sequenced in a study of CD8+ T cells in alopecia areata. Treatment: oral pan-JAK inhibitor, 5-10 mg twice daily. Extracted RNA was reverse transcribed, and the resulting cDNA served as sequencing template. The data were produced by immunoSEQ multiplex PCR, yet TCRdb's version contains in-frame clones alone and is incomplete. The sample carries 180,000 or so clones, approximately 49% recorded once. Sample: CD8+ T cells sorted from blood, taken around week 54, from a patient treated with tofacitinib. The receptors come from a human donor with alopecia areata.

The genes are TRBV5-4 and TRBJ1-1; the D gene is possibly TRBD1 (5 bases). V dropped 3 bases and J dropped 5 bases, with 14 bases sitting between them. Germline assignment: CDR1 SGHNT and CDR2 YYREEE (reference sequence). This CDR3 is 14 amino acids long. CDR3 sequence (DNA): TGTGCCAGCAGCTATTCCACCGGGGCGACTGAAGCTTTCTTT. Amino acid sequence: CASSYSTGATEAFF. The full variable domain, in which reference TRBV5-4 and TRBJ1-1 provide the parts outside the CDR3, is ETGVTQSPTHLIKTRGQQVTLRCSSQSGHNTVSWYQQALGQGPQFIFQYYREEENGRGNFPPRFSGLQFPNYSSELNVNALELDDSALYLCASSYSTGATEAFFGQGTRLTVV.

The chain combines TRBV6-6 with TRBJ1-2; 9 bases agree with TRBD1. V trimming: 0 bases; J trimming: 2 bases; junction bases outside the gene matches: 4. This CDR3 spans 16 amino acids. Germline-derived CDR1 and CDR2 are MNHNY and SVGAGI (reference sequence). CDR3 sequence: CASSYSGQGNNYGYTF. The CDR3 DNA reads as TGTGCCAGCAGTTACTCCGGACAGGGGAACAACTATGGCTACACCTTC.

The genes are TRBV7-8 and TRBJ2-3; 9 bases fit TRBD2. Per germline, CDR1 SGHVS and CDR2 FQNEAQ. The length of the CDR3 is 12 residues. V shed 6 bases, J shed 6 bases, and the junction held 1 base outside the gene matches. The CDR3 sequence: CASRRGGDTQYF. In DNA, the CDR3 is TGTGCCAGCAGGCGGGGGGGGGATACGCAGTATTTT.

In nucleotides, the CDR3 is TGTGCCAGCAGTTTCGGGGGGGGGAGCAATGAGCAGTTCTTC. As protein: CASSFGGGSNEQFF. The V and J genes are TRBV27 and TRBJ2-1; 8 bases line up with TRBD2. The junction had 4 bases not matched to a gene; V was cut back by 3 bases and J by 6 bases. The CDR3 has 14 amino acids. Germline CDR1 and CDR2: MNHEY and SMNVEV (reference sequence).

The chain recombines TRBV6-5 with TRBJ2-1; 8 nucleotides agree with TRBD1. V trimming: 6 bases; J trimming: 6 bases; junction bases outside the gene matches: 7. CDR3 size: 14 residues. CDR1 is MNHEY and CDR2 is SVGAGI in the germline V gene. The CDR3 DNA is TGTGCCAGCAGCCCCGGGACAGGACCCAATGAGCAGTTCTTC. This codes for CASSPGTGPNEQFF.

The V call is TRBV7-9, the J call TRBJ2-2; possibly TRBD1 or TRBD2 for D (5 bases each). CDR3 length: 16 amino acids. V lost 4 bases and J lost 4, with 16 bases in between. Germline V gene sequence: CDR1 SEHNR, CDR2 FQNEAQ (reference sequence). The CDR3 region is CASSSGRDRGTGELFF. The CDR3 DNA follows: TGTGCCAGCAGCTCAGGACGGGACCGGGGCACCGGGGAGCTGTTTTTT.

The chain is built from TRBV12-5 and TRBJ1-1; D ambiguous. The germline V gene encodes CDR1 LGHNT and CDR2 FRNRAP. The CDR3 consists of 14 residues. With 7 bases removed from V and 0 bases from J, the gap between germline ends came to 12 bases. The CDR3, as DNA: TGTGCTAGTGCTGAGGACCGGATGAACACTGAAGCTTTCTTT. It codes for CASAEDRMNTEAFF. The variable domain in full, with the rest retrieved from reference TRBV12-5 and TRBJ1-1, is DARVTQTPRHKVTEMGQEVTMRCQPILGHNTVFWYRQTMMQGLELLAYFRNRAPLDDSGMPKDRFSAEMPDATLATLKIQPSEPRDSAVYFCASAEDRMNTEAFFGQGTRLTVV.

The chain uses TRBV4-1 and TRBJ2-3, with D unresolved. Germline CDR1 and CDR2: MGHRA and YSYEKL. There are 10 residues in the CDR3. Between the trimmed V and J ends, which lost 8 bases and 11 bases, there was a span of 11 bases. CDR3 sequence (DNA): TGCGCCAGCGCGAATGGGGTGCAGTATTTT. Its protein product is CASANGVQYF.

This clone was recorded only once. The CDR3 DNA is TGCGCCAGCAGCCCCACTAGAGGGGAGCAGTACTTC. Its protein is CASSPTRGEQYF. This chain links TRBV4-1 with TRBJ2-7; D possibly corresponds to TRBD2 (5 bases). The ends were cut back, 4 bases at V and 7 bases at J, with 11 bases in the middle. CDR3 size: 12 residues. Germline V gene data show CDR1 as MGHRA and CDR2 as YSYEKL.

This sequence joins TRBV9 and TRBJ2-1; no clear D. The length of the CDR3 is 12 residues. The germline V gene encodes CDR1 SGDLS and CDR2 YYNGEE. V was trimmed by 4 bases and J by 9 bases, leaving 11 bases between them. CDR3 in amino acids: CASSPGTGEQFF. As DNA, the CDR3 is TGTGCCAGCAGCCCCGGAACCGGTGAGCAGTTCTTC.

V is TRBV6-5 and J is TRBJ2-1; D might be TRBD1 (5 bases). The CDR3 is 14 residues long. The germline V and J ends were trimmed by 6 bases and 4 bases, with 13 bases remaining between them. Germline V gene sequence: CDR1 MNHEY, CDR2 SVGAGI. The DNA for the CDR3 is TGTGCCAGCAGCGACAGATTAAGTTACAATGAGCAGTTCTTC. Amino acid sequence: CASSDRLSYNEQFF.

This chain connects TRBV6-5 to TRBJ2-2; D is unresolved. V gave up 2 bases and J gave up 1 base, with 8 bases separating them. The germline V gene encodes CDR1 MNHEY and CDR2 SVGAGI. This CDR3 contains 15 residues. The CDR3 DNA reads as TGTGCCAGCAGTTACCTGCCAGAGAACACCGGGGAGCTGTTTTTT. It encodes CASSYLPENTGELFF.

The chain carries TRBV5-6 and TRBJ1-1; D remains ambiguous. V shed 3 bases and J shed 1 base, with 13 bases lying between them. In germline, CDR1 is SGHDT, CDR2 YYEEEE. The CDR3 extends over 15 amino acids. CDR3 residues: CASSSSAGRNTEAFF. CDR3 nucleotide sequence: TGTGCCAGCAGCTCCTCTGCGGGCCGGAACACTGAAGCTTTCTTT. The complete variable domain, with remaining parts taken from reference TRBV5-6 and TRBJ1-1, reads DAGVTQSPTHLIKTRGQQVTLRCSPKSGHDTVSWYQQALGQGPQFIFQYYEEEERQRGNFPDRFSGHQFPNYSSELNVNALLLGDSALYLCASSSSAGRNTEAFFGQGTRLTVV.

CDR3 residues: CASSLRLPGDYGYTF. CDR3 sequence (DNA): TGTGCCAGCAGCCTCCGTTTACCTGGGGACTATGGCTACACCTTC. The rearrangement uses TRBV7-8 and TRBJ1-2; D unclear. The germline V gene encodes CDR1 SGHVS and CDR2 FQNEAQ. The CDR3 extends over 15 amino acids. Deletions cut 5 bases from V and 3 bases from J, with 16 bases between.

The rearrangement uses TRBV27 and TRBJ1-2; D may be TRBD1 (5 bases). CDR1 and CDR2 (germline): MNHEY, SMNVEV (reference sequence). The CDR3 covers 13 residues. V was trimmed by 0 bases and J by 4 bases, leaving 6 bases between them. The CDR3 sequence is CASSLSQGYGYTF. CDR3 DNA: TGTGCCAGCAGTTTATCGCAGGGCTATGGCTACACCTTC.

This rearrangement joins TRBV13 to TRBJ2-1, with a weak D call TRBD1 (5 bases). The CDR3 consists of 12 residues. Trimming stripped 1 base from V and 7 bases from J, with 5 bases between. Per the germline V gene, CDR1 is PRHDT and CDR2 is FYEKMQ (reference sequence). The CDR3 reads CASSLEGNEQFF. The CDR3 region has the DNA TGTGCCAGCAGCTTAGAGGGGAATGAGCAGTTCTTC.

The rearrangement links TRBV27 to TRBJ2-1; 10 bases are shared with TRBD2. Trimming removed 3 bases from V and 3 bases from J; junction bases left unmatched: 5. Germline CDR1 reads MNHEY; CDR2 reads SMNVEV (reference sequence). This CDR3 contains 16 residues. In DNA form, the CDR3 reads TGTGCCAGCAGTTTGCTAGCGGGAGCCAACTACAATGAGCAGTTCTTC. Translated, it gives CASSLLAGANYNEQFF.

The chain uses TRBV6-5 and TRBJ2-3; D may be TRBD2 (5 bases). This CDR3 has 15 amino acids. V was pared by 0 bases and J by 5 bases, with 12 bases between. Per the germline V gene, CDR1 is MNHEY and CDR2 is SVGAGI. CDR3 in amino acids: CASSYSMSRGDTQYF. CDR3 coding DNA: TGTGCCAGCAGTTACTCGATGAGTCGGGGAGATACGCAGTATTTT.

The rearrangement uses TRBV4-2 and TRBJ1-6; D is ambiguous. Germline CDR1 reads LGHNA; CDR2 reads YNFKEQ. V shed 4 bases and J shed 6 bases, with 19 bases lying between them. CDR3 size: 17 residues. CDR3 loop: CASSLGSLEEGNSPLHF. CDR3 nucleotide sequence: TGTGCCAGCAGCCTCGGGTCCTTAGAAGAGGGTAATTCACCCCTCCACTTT.

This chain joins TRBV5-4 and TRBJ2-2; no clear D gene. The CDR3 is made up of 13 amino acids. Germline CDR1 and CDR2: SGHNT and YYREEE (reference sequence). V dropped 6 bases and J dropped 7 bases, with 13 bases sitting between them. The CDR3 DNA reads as TGTGCCAGCACCCGAACTTCTGACGGGGAGCTGTTTTTT. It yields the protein CASTRTSDGELFF. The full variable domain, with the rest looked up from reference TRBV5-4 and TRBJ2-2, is ETGVTQSPTHLIKTRGQQVTLRCSSQSGHNTVSWYQQALGQGPQFIFQYYREEENGRGNFPPRFSGLQFPNYSSELNVNALELDDSALYLCASTRTSDGELFFGEGSRLTVL.

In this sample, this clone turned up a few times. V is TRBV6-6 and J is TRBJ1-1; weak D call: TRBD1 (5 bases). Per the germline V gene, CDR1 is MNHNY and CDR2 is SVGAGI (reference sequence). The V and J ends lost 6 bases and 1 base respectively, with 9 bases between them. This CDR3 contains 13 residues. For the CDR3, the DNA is TGTGCCAGCAGCCAAGGGGAGAACACTGAAGCTTTCTTT. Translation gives CASSQGENTEAFF.

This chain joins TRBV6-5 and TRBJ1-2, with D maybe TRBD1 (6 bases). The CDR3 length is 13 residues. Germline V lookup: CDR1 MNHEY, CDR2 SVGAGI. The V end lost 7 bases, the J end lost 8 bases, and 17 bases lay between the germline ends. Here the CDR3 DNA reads TGTGCCAGCACCGCCGTGGGGGGCGAAGGCTACACCTTC. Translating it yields CASTAVGGEGYTF.

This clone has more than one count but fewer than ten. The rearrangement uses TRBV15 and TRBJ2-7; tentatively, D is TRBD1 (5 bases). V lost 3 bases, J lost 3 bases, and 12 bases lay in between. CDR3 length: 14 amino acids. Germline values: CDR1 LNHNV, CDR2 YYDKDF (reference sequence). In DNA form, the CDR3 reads TGTGCCACCAGCAGTAGACAGCAGAACTACGAGCAGTACTTC. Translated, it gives CATSSRQQNYEQYF.

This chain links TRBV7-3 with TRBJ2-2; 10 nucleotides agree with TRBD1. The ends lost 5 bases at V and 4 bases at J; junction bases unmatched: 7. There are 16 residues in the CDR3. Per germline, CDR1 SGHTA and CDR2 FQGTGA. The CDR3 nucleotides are TGTGCCAGCAGCCTAGGGACAGGGGTTGCCACCGGGGAGCTGTTTTTT. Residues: CASSLGTGVATGELFF. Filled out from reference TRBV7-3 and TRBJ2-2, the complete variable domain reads GAGVSQTPSNKVTEKGKYVELRCDPISGHTALYWYRQSLGQGPEFLIYFQGTGAADDSGLPNDRFFAVRPEGSVSTLKIQRTERGDSAVYLCASSLGTGVATGELFFGEGSRLTVL.

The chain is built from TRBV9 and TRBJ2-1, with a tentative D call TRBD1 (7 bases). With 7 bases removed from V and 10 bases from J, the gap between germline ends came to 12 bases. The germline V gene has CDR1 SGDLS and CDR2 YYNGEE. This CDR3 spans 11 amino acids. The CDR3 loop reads CASGGGAEQFF. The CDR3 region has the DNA TGTGCCAGCGGAGGGGGCGCCGAGCAGTTCTTC.

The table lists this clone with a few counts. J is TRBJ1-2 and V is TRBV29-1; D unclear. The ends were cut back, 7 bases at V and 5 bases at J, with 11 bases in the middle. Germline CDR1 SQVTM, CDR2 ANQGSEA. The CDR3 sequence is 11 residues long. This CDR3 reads CSAAFLYGYTF. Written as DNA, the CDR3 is TGCAGCGCCGCCTTCTTATATGGCTACACCTTC.